The following is a TCR beta chain sequence with its context. The length of the CDR3 is 13 residues. CDR1 is SEHNR and CDR2 is FQNEAQ in the germline V gene (reference sequence). Trimming removed 4 bases from V and 7 bases from J, with 13 bases in between. With 60 Vbeta and 13 Jbeta primers, the PCR was carried out. Using immunoSEQ multiplex PCR, the repertoire was profiled, and TCRdb retains in-frame clones only, with some absent. This sample has hundreds of thousands of clones; roughly four fifths occur once, and the top ten carry about 0.6%. The sample belongs to a study of cytomegalovirus exposure and HLA in healthy donors.

Sample: PBMCs. The sequence was collected from a middle-aged woman in good health and CMV-seronegative. V usage is TRBV7-9 and J usage is TRBJ1-2; a weak D match, TRBD1 (5 bases). The CDR3 region is CASSSTVRGGYTF. DNA for the CDR3: TGTGCCAGCAGCTCGACGGTAAGGGGTGGCTACACCTTC.